Sequencing of this TCR beta chain was carried out in a study of cytomegalovirus exposure and HLA in healthy donors. Study observations and caveats: It was in a later analysis that TCR association rates were seen to vary by HLA locus, highest for DRB1 and lowest for HLA-C. Later work associated roughly 17,000 TCR beta sequences with HLA alleles at 0.05 false discovery rate.

This clone has more than one count but fewer than ten. Its target is not known. CDR1 and CDR2 (germline): ENHRY, SYGVKD. The CDR3 is 19 amino acids. Trimming removed 2 bases from V and 4 bases from J; junction bases left unmatched: 9. The PCR used 60 Vbeta and 13 Jbeta primers. The assay was immunoSEQ multiplex PCR, and TCRdb's table has in-frame clones only and misses some. This sample has approximately 100,000 clones, with 64% found just once. The sample consisted of PBMCs. The chain uses TRBV10-3 and TRBJ2-2; 14 nucleotides agree with TRBD2. This TCR derives from a man in his 60s in good health and CMV-seronegative. DNA of the CDR3: TGTGCCATCAGTGAGATCTGGGGGACTAGCGGGAGTACCACCGGGGAGCTGTTTTTT. Residues: CAISEIWGTSGSTTGELFF.